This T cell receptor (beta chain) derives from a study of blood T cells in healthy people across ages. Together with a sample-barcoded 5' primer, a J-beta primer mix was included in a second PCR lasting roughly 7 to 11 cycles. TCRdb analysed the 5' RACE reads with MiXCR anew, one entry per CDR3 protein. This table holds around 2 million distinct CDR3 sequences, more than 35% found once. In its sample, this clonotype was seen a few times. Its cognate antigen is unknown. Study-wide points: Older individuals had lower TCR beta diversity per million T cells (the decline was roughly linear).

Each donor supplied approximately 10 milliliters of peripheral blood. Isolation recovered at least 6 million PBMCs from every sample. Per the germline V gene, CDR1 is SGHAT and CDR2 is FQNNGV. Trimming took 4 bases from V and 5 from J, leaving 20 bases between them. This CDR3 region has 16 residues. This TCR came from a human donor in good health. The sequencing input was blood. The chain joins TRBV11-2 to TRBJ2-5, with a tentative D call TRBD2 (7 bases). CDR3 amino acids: CASSSPLEGGAETQYF. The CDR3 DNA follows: TGTGCCAGCAGCTCCCCCTTAGAGGGGGGGGCGGAGACCCAGTACTTC.